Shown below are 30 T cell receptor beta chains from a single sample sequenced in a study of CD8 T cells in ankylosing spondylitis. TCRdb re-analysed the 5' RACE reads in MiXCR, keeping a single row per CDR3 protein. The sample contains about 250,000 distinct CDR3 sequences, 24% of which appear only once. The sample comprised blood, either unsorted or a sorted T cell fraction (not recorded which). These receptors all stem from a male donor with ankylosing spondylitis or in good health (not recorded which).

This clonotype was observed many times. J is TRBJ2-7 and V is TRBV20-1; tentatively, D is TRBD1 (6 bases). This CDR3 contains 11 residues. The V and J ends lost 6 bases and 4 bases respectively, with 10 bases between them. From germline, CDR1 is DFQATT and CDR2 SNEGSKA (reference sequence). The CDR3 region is CSAKQGYEQYF. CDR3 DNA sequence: TGCAGTGCCAAACAGGGTTACGAGCAGTACTTC.

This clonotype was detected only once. In nucleotides, the CDR3 is TGTGCCAGCAGCTTCATTGGGGAGACCCAGTACTTC. Translated, it gives CASSFIGETQYF. This rearrangement joins TRBV11-2 to TRBJ2-5; the D is unclear. V gave up 3 bases and J gave up 5 bases, with 7 bases separating them. Looked up from germline, CDR1 is SGHAT and CDR2 is FQNNGV. This CDR3 has 12 residues.

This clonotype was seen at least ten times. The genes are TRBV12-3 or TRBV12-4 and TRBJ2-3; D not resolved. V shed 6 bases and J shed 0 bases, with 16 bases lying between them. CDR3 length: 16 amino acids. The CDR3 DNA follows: TGTGCCAGCAGGGGTGGACGGATCCGGAGCACAGATACGCAGTATTTT. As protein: CASRGGRIRSTDTQYF.

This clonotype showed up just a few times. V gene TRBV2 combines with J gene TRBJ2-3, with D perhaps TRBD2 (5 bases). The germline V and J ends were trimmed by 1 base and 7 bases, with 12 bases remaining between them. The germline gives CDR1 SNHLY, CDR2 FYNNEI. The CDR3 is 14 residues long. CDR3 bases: TGTGCCAGCAGTGAAGGGCATCCGGGGAATACGCAGTATTTT. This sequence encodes CASSEGHPGNTQYF.

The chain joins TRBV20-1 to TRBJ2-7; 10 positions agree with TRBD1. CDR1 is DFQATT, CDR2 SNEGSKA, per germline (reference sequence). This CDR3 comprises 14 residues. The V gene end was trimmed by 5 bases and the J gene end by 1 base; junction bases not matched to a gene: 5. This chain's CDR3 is CSAVPGQGSYEQYF. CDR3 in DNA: TGCAGTGCTGTCCCGGGACAGGGGTCCTACGAGCAGTACTTC.

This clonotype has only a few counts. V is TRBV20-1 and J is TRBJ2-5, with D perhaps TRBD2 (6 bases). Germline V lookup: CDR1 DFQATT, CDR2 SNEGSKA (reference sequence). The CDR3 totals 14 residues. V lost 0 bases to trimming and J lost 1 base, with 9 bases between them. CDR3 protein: CSARDIAVQETQYF. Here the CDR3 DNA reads TGCAGTGCTAGAGATATAGCGGTCCAAGAGACCCAGTACTTC.

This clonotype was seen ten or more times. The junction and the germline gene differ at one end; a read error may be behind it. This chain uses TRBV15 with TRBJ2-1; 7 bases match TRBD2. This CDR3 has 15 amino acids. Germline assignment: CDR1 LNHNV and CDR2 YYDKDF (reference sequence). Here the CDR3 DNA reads TGTGCCACCAGCCTGGGAGCGGGGTCCTTCAATGAGCAGTTCTTC. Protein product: CATSLGAGSFNEQFF.

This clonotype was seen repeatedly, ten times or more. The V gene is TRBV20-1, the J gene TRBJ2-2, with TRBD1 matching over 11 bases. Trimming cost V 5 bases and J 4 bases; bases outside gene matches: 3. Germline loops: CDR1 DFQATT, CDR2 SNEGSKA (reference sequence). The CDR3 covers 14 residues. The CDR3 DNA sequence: TGCAGTGCTCGGGACAGGGGGGCCACCGGGGAGCTGTTTTTT. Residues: CSARDRGATGELFF.

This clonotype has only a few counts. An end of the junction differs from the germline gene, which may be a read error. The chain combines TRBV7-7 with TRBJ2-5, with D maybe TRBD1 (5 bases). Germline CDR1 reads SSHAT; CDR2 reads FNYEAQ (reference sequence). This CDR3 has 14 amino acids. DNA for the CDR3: TGTGCTAGCAGCTCAAGGGGCTTCGGAGAGACCCAGTACTTC. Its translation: CASSSRGFGETQYF.

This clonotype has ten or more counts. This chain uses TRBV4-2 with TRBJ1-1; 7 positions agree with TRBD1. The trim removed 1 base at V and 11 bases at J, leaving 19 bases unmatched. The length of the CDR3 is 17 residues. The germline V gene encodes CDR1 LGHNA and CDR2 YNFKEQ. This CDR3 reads CASSQVGGTGQGVRAFF. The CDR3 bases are TGTGCCAGCAGCCAAGTCGGGGGGACGGGGCAGGGGGTGCGGGCTTTCTTT.

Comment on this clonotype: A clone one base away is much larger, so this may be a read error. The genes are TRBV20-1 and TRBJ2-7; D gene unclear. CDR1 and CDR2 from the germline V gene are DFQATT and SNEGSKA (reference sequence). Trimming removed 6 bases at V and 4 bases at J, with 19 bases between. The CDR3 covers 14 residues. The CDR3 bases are TGCAGTGCCACACTTCCACCCCCTATTTACGAGCAGTACTTC. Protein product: CSATLPPPIYEQYF.

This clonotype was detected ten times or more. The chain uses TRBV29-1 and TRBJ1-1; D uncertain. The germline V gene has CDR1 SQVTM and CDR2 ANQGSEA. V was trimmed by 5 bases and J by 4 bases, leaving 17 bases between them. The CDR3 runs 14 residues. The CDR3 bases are TGCAGCGTTACGAACACCCTAGAGGGCACTGAAGCTTTCTTT. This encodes CSVTNTLEGTEAFF.

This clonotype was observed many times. The CDR3 is CASSPTGVIYEQYF. DNA for the CDR3: TGTGCCAGCTCACCGACAGGCGTGATCTACGAGCAGTACTTC. The J gene is TRBJ2-7, the V gene TRBV18; TRBD1 is a possible D gene (6 bases). Germline loops: CDR1 KGHSH, CDR2 LQKENI. The CDR3 has 14 amino acids. V was trimmed by 3 bases and J by 3 bases, leaving 12 bases between them.

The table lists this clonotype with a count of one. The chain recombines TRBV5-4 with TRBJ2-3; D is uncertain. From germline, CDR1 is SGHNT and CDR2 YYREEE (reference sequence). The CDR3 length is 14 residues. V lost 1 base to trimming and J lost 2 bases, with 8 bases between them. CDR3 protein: CASSLFPSTDTQYF. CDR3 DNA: TGTGCCAGCAGCTTGTTCCCCTCCACAGATACGCAGTATTTT.

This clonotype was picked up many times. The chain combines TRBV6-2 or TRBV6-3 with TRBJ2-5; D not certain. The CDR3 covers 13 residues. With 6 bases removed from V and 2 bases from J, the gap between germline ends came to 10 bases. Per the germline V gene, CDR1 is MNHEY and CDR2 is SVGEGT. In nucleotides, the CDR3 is TGTGCCAGCAGGCCAGACCGTCAAGAGACCCAGTACTTC. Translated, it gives CASRPDRQETQYF.

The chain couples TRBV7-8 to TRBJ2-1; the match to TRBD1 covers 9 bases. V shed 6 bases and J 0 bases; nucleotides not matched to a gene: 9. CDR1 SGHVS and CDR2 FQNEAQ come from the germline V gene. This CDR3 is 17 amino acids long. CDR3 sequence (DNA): TGTGCCAGCAGTCACGACAGGGGGGAAAGCTCCTACAATGAGCAGTTCTTC. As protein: CASSHDRGESSYNEQFF.

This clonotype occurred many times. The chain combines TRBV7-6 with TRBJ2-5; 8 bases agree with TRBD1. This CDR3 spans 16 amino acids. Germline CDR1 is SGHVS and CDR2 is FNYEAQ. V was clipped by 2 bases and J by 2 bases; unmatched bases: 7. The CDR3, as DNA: TGTGCCAGCAGCTTACCTCGCCGGGACAGGCAAGAGACCCAGTACTTC. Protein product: CASSLPRRDRQETQYF. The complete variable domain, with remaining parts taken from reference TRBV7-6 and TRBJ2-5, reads GAGVSQSPRYKVTKRGQDVALRCDPISGHVSLYWYRQALGQGPEFLTYFNYEAQQDKSGLPNDRFSAERPEGSISTLTIQRTEQRDSAMYRCASSLPRRDRQETQYFGPGTRLLVL.

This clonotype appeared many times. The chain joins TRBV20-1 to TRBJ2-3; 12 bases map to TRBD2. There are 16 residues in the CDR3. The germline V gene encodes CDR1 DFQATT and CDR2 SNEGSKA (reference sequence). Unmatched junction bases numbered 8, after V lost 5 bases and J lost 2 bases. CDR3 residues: CSAPLAGGLHTDTQYF. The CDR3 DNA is TGCAGTGCTCCACTAGCGGGGGGACTACACACAGATACGCAGTATTTT.

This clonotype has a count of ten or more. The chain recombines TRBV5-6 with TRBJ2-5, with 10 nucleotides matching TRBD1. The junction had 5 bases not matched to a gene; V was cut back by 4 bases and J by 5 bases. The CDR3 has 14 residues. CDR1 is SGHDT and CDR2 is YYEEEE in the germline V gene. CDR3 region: CASSGTGALETQYF. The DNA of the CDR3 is TGTGCCAGCAGCGGGACAGGGGCGCTGGAGACCCAGTACTTC.

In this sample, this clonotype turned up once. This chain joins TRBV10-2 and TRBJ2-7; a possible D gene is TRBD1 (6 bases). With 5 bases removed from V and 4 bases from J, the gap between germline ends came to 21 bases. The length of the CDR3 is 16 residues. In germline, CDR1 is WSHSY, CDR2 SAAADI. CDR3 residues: CASSLGGGDLLYEQYF. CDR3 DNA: TGCGCCAGCAGTTTAGGGGGTGGAGACCTCCTATACGAGCAGTACTTC.

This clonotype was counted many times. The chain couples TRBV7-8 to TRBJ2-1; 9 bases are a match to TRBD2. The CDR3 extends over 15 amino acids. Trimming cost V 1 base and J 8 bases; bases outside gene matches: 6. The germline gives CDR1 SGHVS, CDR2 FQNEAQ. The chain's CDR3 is CASSLVLAGKDEQFF. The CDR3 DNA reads TGTGCCAGCAGCTTAGTCCTAGCGGGGAAAGATGAGCAGTTCTTC.

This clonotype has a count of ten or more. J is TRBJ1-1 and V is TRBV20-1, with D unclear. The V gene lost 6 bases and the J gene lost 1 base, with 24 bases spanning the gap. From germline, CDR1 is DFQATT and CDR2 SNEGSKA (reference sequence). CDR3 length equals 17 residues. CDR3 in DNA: TGCAGTGCCCTTTTCGGCAGGTCTCTCCTATGGAACACTGAAGCTTTCTTT. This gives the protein CSALFGRSLLWNTEAFF.

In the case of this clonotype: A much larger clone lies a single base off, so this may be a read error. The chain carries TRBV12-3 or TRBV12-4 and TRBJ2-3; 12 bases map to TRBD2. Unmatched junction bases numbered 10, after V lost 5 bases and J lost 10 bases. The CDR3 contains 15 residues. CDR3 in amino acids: CASSLRTSGADAQYF. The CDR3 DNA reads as TGTGCCAGCAGTCTACGGACTAGCGGGGCTGATGCGCAGTATTTT.

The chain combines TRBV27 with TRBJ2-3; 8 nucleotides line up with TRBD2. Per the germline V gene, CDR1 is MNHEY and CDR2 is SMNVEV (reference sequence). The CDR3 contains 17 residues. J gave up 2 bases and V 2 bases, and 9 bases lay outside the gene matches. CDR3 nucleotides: TGTGCCAGCAGTTTACTCGGTGCGGGGGGCTACACAGATACGCAGTATTTT. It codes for CASSLLGAGGYTDTQYF.

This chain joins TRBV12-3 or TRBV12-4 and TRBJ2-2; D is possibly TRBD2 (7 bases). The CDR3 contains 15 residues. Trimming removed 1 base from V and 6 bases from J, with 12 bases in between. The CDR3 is CASSLEAGAAGELFF. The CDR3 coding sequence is TGTGCCAGCAGTTTAGAGGCGGGGGCCGCCGGGGAGCTGTTTTTT.

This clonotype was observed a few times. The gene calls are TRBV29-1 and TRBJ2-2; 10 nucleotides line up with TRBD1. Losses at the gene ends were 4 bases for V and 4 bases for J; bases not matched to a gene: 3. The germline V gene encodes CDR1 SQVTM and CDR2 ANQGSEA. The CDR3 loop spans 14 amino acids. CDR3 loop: CSVVGTGATGELFF. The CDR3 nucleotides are TGCAGCGTTGTGGGGACAGGGGCCACCGGGGAGCTGTTTTTT.

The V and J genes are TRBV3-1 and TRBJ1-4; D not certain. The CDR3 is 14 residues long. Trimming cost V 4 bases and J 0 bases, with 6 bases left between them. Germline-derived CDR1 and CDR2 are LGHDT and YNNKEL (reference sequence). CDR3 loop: CASSPFATNEKLFF. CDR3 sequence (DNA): TGTGCCAGCAGCCCGTTTGCAACTAATGAAAAACTGTTTTTT.

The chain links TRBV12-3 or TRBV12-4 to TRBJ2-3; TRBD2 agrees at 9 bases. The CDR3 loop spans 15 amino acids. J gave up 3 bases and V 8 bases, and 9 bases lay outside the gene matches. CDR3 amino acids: CASRPSGATTDTQYF. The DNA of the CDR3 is TGTGCCAGCCGCCCTAGCGGGGCGACGACAGATACGCAGTATTTT.

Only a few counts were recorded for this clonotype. The CDR3 coding sequence is TGTGCCAGCAGACGTGGCAGATCTTCCTCCTACGAGCAGTACTTC. This gives the protein CASRRGRSSSYEQYF. The chain has TRBV7-2 and TRBJ2-7; D is unresolved. Trimming pared 6 bases from V and 0 bases from J, leaving 15 bases between. The CDR3 runs 15 residues. CDR1 is SGHTA, CDR2 FQGNSA, per germline.

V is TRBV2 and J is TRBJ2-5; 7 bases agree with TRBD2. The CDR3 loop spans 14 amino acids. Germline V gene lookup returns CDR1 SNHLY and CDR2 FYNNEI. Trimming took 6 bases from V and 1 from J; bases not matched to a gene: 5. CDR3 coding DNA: TGTGCCAGCAGGACCGGGACTACCCAAGAGACCCAGTACTTC. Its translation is CASRTGTTQETQYF.